This section outlines one T cell receptor (beta chain) sequence together with its context. The sort gate was single viable CD3+CD4+CD8-CD45RO+ cells for memory CD4+ T cells. This entry is derived from a study of memory CD4+ T cells and cytomegalovirus serostatus. For the study at large: This sample comes from healthy Belgian adults, 8 to 10 CMV seropositive, 20 to 25 seronegative.

Original data processing: After removing out-of-frame reads, over 2 million distinct TCRbeta sequences remained. The method was immunoSEQ multiplex PCR; TCRdb's version includes in-frame clones alone and lacks a portion of them. The V and J calls and clone size come from that table; D and trimming were worked out from the DNA. The sample lists tens of thousands of clones; roughly 85% were seen once. This receptor was obtained from an adult in good health and CMV-seropositive. The specimen sequenced was memory CD4+ T cells from blood.

The CDR3 sequence is CSVLAGTLRGQFF. The CDR3 DNA reads as TGCAGCGTCTTAGCGGGAACCCTGAGGGGGCAGTTCTTC. V and J are TRBV29-1 and TRBJ2-1; TRBD2 matches at 8 bases. Trimming cost V 6 bases and J 12 bases; bases outside gene matches: 13. Germline V CDR1 and CDR2: SQVTM, ANQGSEA. This CDR3 comprises 13 residues.